This TCR beta chain was sequenced for a study of cytomegalovirus exposure and HLA in healthy donors. Broader study findings: Relative to the roughly 640-donor mean, N-insertions were reportedly fewer in an Asian-associated ancestry cluster in a later analysis. Excluded were some V segments that proved indistinguishable, including TRBV6-2 and TRBV6-3.

With respect to this clone: Its antigen is currently unknown.

PCR employed 60 Vbeta and 13 Jbeta primers. Using immunoSEQ multiplex PCR, the repertoire was profiled, and TCRdb retains in-frame clones only, with some absent. This table holds roughly 200,000 clones, roughly 9.4% found once. Germline CDR1 reads SNHLY; CDR2 reads FYNNEI. The CDR3 is made up of 17 amino acids. V lost 7 bases, J lost 6 bases, and 12 bases stayed unmatched. The chain has TRBV2 and TRBJ2-2, with 12 bases identical to TRBD2. The TCR sequence derives from a woman younger than 45 in good health and CMV-seropositive. Source material: PBMCs. The chain's CDR3 is CASKITSGRFKAGELFF. CDR3 DNA: TGTGCCAGCAAGATTACTAGCGGGAGGTTTAAGGCCGGGGAGCTGTTTTTT. The full variable domain, rest sourced from reference TRBV2 and TRBJ2-2, is EPEVTQTPSHQVTQMGQEVILRCVPISNHLYFYWYRQILGQKVEFLVSFYNNEISEKSEIFDDQFSVERPDGSNFTLKIRSTKLEDSAMYFCASKITSGRFKAGELFFGEGSRLTVL.